This passage covers 10 T cell receptor beta chains from one sample sequenced in a study of cytomegalovirus exposure and HLA in healthy donors. Amplification used 60 Vbeta primers and 13 Jbeta primers. Some clones are missing from TCRdb's copy, which holds only in-frame ones; the method was immunoSEQ multiplex PCR. This sample has 100,000 to 140,000 clones, with roughly 80% found just once. Specimen: PBMCs. Receptors originate from a man aged 25-40 years in good health and CMV-seropositive.

In this sample, this clone turned up once. The V gene is TRBV9, the J gene TRBJ2-7; D perhaps matches TRBD2 (6 bases). Trimming removed 2 bases at V and 6 bases at J, with 9 bases between. The CDR3 runs to 12 residues. CDR1 SGDLS and CDR2 YYNGEE come from the germline V gene. As DNA, the CDR3 is TGTGCCAGCAGCGTCACGGGACTCGAGCAGTACTTC. It codes for CASSVTGLEQYF.

This clone has just one count. This chain connects TRBV2 to TRBJ1-5; a weak D match, TRBD1 (6 bases). V was cut by 4 bases and J by 7 bases, with 14 bases left in between. The germline CDR1 and CDR2 sequences are SNHLY and FYNNEI. The CDR3 spans 14 residues. The DNA of the CDR3 is TGTGCCAGCAGTGCACAGGTAGGGGGACAGCCCCAGCATTTT. Amino acid sequence: CASSAQVGGQPQHF.

This chain links TRBV6-5 with TRBJ1-2; D might be TRBD1 (6 bases). V was shortened by 5 bases and J by 3 bases, with 10 bases between the two germline ends. In germline, CDR1 is MNHEY, CDR2 SVGAGI. The CDR3 sequence is 13 residues long. CDR3 amino acids: CASSRGHDYGYTF. CDR3 DNA sequence: TGTGCCAGCAGTAGGGGACACGACTATGGCTACACCTTC.

The J gene is TRBJ1-2, the V gene TRBV6-6; perhaps TRBD1 as D (5 bases). Trimming left V 8 bases short and J 0 bases short, with 10 bases between. This CDR3 has 13 amino acids. Germline V lookup: CDR1 MNHNY, CDR2 SVGAGI (reference sequence). CDR3 residues: CASWTSANYGYTF. The CDR3 DNA sequence: TGTGCCAGCTGGACAAGCGCTAACTATGGCTACACCTTC.

This chain joins TRBV7-2 and TRBJ1-5, with 7 nucleotides matching TRBD1. V trimming: 5 bases; J trimming: 4 bases; junction bases outside the gene matches: 5. Germline V gene data show CDR1 as SGHTA and CDR2 as FQGNSA. CDR3 length: 14 residues. The CDR3 region has the DNA TGTGCCAGCAGCGACCCACAGGGGAATCAGCCCCAGCATTTT. Protein product: CASSDPQGNQPQHF.

The chain combines TRBV5-8 with TRBJ1-4; D not certain. The CDR3 loop spans 13 amino acids. V lost 5 bases to trimming and J lost 6 bases, with 11 bases between them. CDR1 and CDR2 (germline): SGHTS, YDEGEE. The CDR3 reads CASSNPPDEKLFF. CDR3 DNA: TGTGCCAGCAGTAATCCACCGGATGAAAAACTGTTTTTT. Drawing the rest from reference TRBV5-8 and TRBJ1-4, the complete variable domain is EAGVTQSPTHLIKTRGQQATLRCSPISGHTSVYWYQQALGLGLQFLLWYDEGEERNRGNFPPRFSGRQFPNYSSELNVNALELEDSALYLCASSNPPDEKLFFGSGTQLSVL.

The CDR3 DNA sequence: TGTGCCAGCAGCGCTACAGGGGTTGGAGGCTACACCTTC. Its translation: CASSATGVGGYTF. This chain connects TRBV9 to TRBJ1-2, with 7 bases aligning to TRBD1. Looked up from germline, CDR1 is SGDLS and CDR2 is YYNGEE. The junction had 7 bases not matched to a gene; V was cut back by 3 bases and J by 8 bases. This CDR3 comprises 13 residues.

V gene TRBV9 combines with J gene TRBJ1-2, with D maybe TRBD1 (6 bases). V lost 2 bases and J lost 4, with 9 bases in between. The CDR3 is 13 amino acids. In germline, CDR1 is SGDLS, CDR2 YYNGEE. Here the CDR3 reads CASSVGQFYGYTF. The CDR3 DNA is TGTGCCAGCAGCGTCGGACAGTTCTATGGCTACACCTTC.

The chain uses TRBV2 and TRBJ1-3; 7 nucleotides match TRBD1. The length of the CDR3 is 14 residues. From germline, CDR1 is SNHLY and CDR2 FYNNEI. V was pared by 2 bases and J by 6 bases, with 4 bases of the junction left unmatched. Written as DNA, the CDR3 is TGTGCCAGCAGTGAACAGGGGGTGGAAAACACCATATATTTT. Amino acid sequence: CASSEQGVENTIYF.

The V and J genes are TRBV2 and TRBJ1-5, with 7 bases aligning to TRBD1. The CDR3 spans 15 residues. V dropped 5 bases and J dropped 4; count of bases not matched to a gene: 8. Germline V lookup: CDR1 SNHLY, CDR2 FYNNEI. The CDR3 reads CASSSYTGENQPQHF. Here the CDR3 DNA reads TGTGCCAGCAGTTCTTATACAGGGGAGAATCAGCCCCAGCATTTT.